What follows are 4 T cell receptor beta chains derived from one specimen sequenced in a study of CD8 T cells in ankylosing spondylitis. TCRdb itself ran the 5' RACE reads through MiXCR, one entry per CDR3 protein. The table includes about 250,000 distinct CDR3 sequences, over 15% detected once. The sequenced material came from blood, either unsorted or a sorted T cell fraction (not recorded which). These receptors were taken from a male donor with ankylosing spondylitis or in good health (not recorded which).

The V and J genes are TRBV30 and TRBJ2-7; D unresolved. V lost 0 bases, J lost 3 bases, and 6 bases lay in between. Per germline, CDR1 GTSNPN and CDR2 SVGIG (reference sequence). The CDR3 consists of 12 residues. The CDR3 nucleotides are TGTGCCTGGAGTGTAGCTGGCTACGAGCAGTACTTC. This gives the protein CAWSVAGYEQYF. The whole variable domain, filled in from reference TRBV30 and TRBJ2-7, reads SQTIHQWPATLVQPVGSPLSLECTVEGTSNPNLYWYRQAAGRGLQLLFYSVGIGQISSEVPQNLSASRPQDRQFILSSKKLLLSDSGFYLCAWSVAGYEQYFGPGTRLTVT.

This clonotype was counted ten times or more. This chain connects TRBV7-3 to TRBJ2-1; the D gene is possibly TRBD1 (7 bases). The germline V and J ends were trimmed by 1 base and 8 bases, with 12 bases remaining between them. The CDR3 is 14 amino acids. Germline CDR1 SGHTA, CDR2 FQGTGA. CDR3 sequence: CASSLMQGGHEQFF. The CDR3 DNA follows: TGTGCCAGCAGCTTAATGCAGGGGGGTCATGAGCAGTTCTTC.

The rearrangement links TRBV5-1 to TRBJ2-7, with 9 bases lining up with TRBD1. CDR3 length: 16 residues. J gave up 3 bases and V 4 bases, and 11 bases lay outside the gene matches. In germline, CDR1 is SGHRS, CDR2 YFSETQ. The CDR3 nucleotides read TGCGCCAGCAGCCCGACGGGGGGACAGGGAGTCTACGAGCAGTACTTC. This translates into CASSPTGGQGVYEQYF. The full variable domain, in which reference TRBV5-1 and TRBJ2-7 provide the parts outside the CDR3, is KAGVTQTPRYLIKTRGQQVTLSCSPISGHRSVSWYQQTPGQGLQFLFEYFSETQRNKGNFPGRFSGRQFSNSRSEMNVSTLELGDSALYLCASSPTGGQGVYEQYFGPGTRLTVT.

This clonotype was counted at least ten times. The rearrangement uses TRBV20-1 and TRBJ1-1, with TRBD1 as a possible D gene (5 bases). Germline values: CDR1 DFQATT, CDR2 SNEGSKA (reference sequence). The CDR3 has 15 amino acids. The ends were cut back, 0 bases at V and 1 base at J, with 12 bases in the middle. DNA of the CDR3: TGCAGTGCTAGAGATCCCGGGACGACGAACACTGAAGCTTTCTTT. Protein: CSARDPGTTNTEAFF.